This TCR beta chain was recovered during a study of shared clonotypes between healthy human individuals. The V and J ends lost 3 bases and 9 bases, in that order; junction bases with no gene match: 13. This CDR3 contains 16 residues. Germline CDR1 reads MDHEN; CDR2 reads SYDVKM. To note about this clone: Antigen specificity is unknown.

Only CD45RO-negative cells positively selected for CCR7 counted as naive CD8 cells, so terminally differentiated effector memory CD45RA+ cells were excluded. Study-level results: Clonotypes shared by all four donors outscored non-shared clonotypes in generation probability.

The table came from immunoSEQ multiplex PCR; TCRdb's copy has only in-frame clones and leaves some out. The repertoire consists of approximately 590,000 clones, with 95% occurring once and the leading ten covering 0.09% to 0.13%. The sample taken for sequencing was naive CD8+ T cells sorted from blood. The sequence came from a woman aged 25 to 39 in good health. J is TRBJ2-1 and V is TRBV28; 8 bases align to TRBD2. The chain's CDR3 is CASSLVAGPSALEQFF. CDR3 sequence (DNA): TGTGCCAGCAGTTTGGTAGCGGGACCGAGCGCCCTTGAGCAGTTCTTC.